The T cell receptor (beta chain) described here comes from a study of T-cell reconstitution after alpha-beta-depleted transplantation in children. General study points: Some patients showed high day-60 TCRbeta diversity, which derived from surviving recipient T cells and thymic progenitors. After transplant, at about two months, alpha-beta T cells were reportedly derived from several hundred expanded graft clones. Most T-cell counts and diversity one year after the transplant came from T cells that were newly produced.

Unique molecular identifiers tagged the TCRbeta library. TCRdb re-derived calls from the PCR reads in MiXCR, one entry per CDR3 protein. In the table there are approximately 300,000 distinct CDR3 sequences, about 9.5% of which are singletons. The sample holds many counts of this clonotype. Its specificity is unknown. Between the trimmed V and J ends, which lost 5 bases and 0 bases, there was a span of 19 bases. Germline loops: CDR1 SGHAT, CDR2 FQDESV (reference sequence). This CDR3 is 18 amino acids long. The genes are TRBV11-1 and TRBJ2-2; the D gene is possibly TRBD1 (6 bases). The source of this sequence is a boy under three years old with acute myeloid leukemia, due to receive a stem cell transplant. Sample: PBMCs, taken before TCRalphabeta/CD19-depleted stem cell transplant. This chain's CDR3 is CASSPLPLDSSNTGELFF. In nucleotides, the CDR3 is TGTGCCAGCAGCCCCCTCCCGCTGGACAGTTCGAACACCGGGGAGCTGTTTTTT.